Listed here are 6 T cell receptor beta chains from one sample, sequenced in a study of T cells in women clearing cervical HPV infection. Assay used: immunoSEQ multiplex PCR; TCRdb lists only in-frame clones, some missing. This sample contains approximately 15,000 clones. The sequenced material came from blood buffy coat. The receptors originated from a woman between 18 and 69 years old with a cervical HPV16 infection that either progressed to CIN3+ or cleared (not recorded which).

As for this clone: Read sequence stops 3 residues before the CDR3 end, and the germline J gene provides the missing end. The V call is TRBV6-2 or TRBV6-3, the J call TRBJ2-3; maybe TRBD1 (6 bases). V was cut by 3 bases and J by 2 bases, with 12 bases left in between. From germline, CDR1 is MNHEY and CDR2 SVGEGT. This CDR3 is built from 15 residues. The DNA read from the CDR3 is TGTGCCAGCAGTTATCAGGGGATCCACACAGATACG. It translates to CASSYQGIHTDT. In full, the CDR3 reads CASSYQGIHTDTQYF.

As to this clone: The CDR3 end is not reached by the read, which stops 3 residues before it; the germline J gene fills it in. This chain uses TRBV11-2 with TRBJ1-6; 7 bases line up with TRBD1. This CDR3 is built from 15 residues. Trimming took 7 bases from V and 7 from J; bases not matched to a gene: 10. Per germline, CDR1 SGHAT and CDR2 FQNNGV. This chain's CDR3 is CASIKTGTANSPLHF. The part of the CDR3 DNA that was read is TGTGCCAGCATCAAAACCGGGACAGCGAATTCACCC.

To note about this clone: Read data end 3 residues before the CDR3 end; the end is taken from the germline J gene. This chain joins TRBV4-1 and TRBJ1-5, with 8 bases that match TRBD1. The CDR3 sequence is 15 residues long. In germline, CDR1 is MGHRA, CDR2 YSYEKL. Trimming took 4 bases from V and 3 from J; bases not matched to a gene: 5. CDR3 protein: CASSPGQDPNQPQHF. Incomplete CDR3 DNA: TGCGCCAGCAGCCCGGGACAGGACCCCAATCAGCCC.

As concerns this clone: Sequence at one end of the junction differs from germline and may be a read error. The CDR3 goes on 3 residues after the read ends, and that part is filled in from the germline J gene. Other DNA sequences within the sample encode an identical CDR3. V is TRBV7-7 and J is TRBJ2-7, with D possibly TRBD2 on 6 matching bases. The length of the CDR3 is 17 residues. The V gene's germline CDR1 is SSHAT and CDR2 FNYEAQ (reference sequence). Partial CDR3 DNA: TGTGCCAGTAGCTTAGATCCTCCTAGTGGGGGGTCTGACGAG. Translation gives CASSLDPPSGGSDE. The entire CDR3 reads CASSLDPPSGGSDEQYF.

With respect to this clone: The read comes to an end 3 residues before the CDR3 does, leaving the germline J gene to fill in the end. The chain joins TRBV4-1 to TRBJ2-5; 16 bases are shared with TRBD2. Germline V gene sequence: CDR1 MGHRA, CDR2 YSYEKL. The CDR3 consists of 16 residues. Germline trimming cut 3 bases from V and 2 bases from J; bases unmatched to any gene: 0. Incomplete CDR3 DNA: TGCGCCAGCAGCCAGGGACTAGCGGGGGGGCAAGAGACC. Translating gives CASSQGLAGGQET. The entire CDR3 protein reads CASSQGLAGGQETQYF.

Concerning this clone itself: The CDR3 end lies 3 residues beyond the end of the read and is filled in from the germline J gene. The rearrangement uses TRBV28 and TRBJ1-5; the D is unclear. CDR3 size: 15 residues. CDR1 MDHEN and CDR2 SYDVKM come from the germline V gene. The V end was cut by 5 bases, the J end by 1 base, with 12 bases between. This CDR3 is CASSRLTESNQPQHF. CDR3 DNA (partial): TGTGCCAGCAGTCGATTAACAGAGAGCAATCAGCCC.